This is a list of T cell receptor beta chains from one sample in a study of T cell repertoires in cytomegalovirus infection. TCRdb passed the reads through MiXCR, listing each CDR3 protein once. The table has approximately 500,000 distinct CDR3 sequences, 16% seen once; the top ten hold approximately 24%. The sample consisted of CD8+ T cells from PBMCs. The receptors were gathered from a human donor in good health (CMV status not recorded). Some clones in this sample may be carry-over from other donors' samples. Each CDR3 is given without its conserved first and last residue. Size is omitted from some rows. Given values are once, few, many or a class for expanded clones.

J: TRBJ2-1; V: TRBV27; size: few; CDR3: ASRLTSASYNEQF
J: TRBJ1-5; V: TRBV7-4; size: NA; CDR3: ASSAPGGQPQPRH
J: TRBJ1-2; V: TRBV7-9; size: many; CDR3: ASSQIGRSYGYT
J: TRBJ1-1; V: TRBV11-2; size: many; CDR3: ASSLGMRQGGTEAF
J: TRBJ1-2; V: TRBV9; size: few; CDR3: ASSAGTGLGYT
J: TRBJ1-3; V: TRBV18; size: NA; CDR3: ASSSFPPDSGNFIY
J: TRBJ2-3; V: TRBV7-6; size: many; CDR3: ASSDPPGTDTQY
J: TRBJ1-2; V: TRBV20-1; size: NA; CDR3: SARVGRFDYGDT
J: TRBJ2-7; V: TRBV7-9; size: NA; CDR3: ASSLGGPAVSYEQY
J: TRBJ2-7; V: TRBV7-6; size: many; CDR3: ASSPLAGSTREQY
J: TRBJ1-5; V: TRBV18; size: NA; CDR3: ASSSEGDNQPQH
J: TRBJ1-1; V: TRBV6-1; size: NA; CDR3: ASSEPYDTGTQDGAF
J: TRBJ1-5; V: TRBV12-3/TRBV12-4; size: many; CDR3: ASSREQGVQPQH
J: TRBJ2-3; V: TRBV19; size: NA; CDR3: ASNRRTGLTDTQY
J: TRBJ2-5; V: TRBV7-9; size: many; CDR3: ASSLAGGPQWETQY
J: TRBJ2-4; V: TRBV29-1; size: NA; CDR3: SHFEGNIQY
J: TRBJ2-3; V: TRBV7-9; size: many; CDR3: ASRFGQGLDTQY
J: TRBJ1-3; V: TRBV29-1; size: few; CDR3: SVEGTDRLSGNTIY
J: TRBJ2-5; V: TRBV5-1; size: many; CDR3: ASSWNRDPWGIGETQY
J: TRBJ2-1; V: TRBV29-1; size: NA; CDR3: SVGRDLLYNEQF
J: TRBJ2-4; V: TRBV7-9; size: many; CDR3: ASSSQDDLAKNIQY
J: TRBJ2-7; V: TRBV20-1; size: NA; CDR3: SASGSGAYEQY
J: TRBJ2-4; V: TRBV28; size: few; CDR3: ASSLRSSTYLLAKNIQY
J: TRBJ1-1; V: TRBV7-8; size: many; CDR3: ASSLEGQGVNTEAF
J: TRBJ1-6; V: TRBV7-6; size: many; CDR3: ASSTRRGSPLH
J: TRBJ2-7; V: TRBV27; size: many; CDR3: ASSPSTGDRVAEQY
J: TRBJ2-7; V: TRBV6-5; size: many; CDR3: ASRGPGGYEQY
J: TRBJ2-5; V: TRBV19; size: NA; CDR3: ASSNVGTVWETQY
J: TRBJ2-7; V: TRBV6-6; size: many; CDR3: ASSLGLAGGFYEQY
J: TRBJ2-7; V: TRBV12-3/TRBV12-4; size: many; CDR3: ASSSPDRGLIYEQY
J: TRBJ2-6; V: TRBV7-2; size: many; CDR3: ASSLNSNPQAGANVLT
J: TRBJ2-1; V: TRBV4-1; size: many; CDR3: ASSQGGTGTGGRNEQF
J: TRBJ1-4; V: TRBV7-2; size: many; CDR3: ASSLEGQGFEKLF
J: TRBJ2-5; V: TRBV2; size: few; CDR3: ASSEAGLANQETQY
J: TRBJ2-1; V: TRBV5-1; size: few; CDR3: ASSLSGGLLEQF
J: TRBJ2-7; V: TRBV27; size: NA; CDR3: ASSLSGTGPPEQY
J: TRBJ2-1; V: TRBV6-6; size: NA; CDR3: ASSYSTSGRAGEQF
J: TRBJ1-6; V: TRBV6-6; size: few; CDR3: ASSPVSALYNSPLH
J: TRBJ2-1; V: TRBV12-3/TRBV12-4; size: NA; CDR3: ASSLVAGVVEQF
J: TRBJ1-4; V: TRBV12-3/TRBV12-4; size: many; CDR3: ASSLVGQGANEKLF
J: TRBJ1-1; V: TRBV11-2; size: many; CDR3: ASSLWRYSGAPSEAF
J: TRBJ1-1; V: TRBV12-3/TRBV12-4; size: many; CDR3: ASSPAGEAF